A single TCR beta chain is shown here with its context. Antigen: not known. This entry belongs to a study of CD8+CD57+ T cells in acquired aplastic anemia. In the study overall: Mean yield of DNA from sorted CD4+ and CD8+ cells was roughly 3.2 ug. The study obtained about 10.8 million reads on average for CD4+ cells from healthy donors. Study conclusions and caveats: Controls and patients did not differ significantly in CD8+ Simpson's diversity. Overlapping CD8+ CDR3 repertoires of patients and controls contained twenty-nine shared sequences.

Germline V gene lookup returns CDR1 DFQATT and CDR2 SNEGSKA (reference sequence). The CDR3 runs 14 residues. V was pared by 3 bases and J by 5 bases, with 16 bases between. Genomic DNA, the template, was used for profiling of the TCR beta VDJ and CDR3. Each CDR3 protein is one row after TCRdb ran MiXCR on the reads. The table records around 180,000 distinct CDR3 sequences, about 64% of them present only once. Sample: sorted CD4+, CD8+, or CD8+CD57+ T cells (not recorded which) from PBMCs. The chain recombines TRBV20-1 with TRBJ2-5; D may be TRBD1 or TRBD2 (5 bases each). The clonotype comes from a human donor in good health. The CDR3 DNA reads as TGCAGTGCTAGGAGGGGTACGGCGAAGGAGACCCAGTACTTC. Encoded protein: CSARRGTAKETQYF.